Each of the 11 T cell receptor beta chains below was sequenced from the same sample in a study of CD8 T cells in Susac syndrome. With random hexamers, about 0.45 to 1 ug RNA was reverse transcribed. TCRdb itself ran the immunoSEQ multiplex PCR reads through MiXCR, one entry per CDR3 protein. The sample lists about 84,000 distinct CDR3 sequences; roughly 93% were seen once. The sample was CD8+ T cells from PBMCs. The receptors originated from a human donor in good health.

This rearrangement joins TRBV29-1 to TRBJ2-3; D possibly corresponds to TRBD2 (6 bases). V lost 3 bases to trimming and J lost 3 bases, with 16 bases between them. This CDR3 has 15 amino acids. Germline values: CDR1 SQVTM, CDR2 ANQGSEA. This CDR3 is CSVDRRGTATDTQYF. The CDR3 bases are TGCAGCGTTGATCGTCGGGGGACTGCAACAGATACGCAGTATTTT.

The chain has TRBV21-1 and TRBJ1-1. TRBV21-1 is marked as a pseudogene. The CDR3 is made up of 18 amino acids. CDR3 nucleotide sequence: TGTGCCAGCAGCAAACCCCGAAAAAGACGGCCCTTGAACACTGAAGCTTTCTTT. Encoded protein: CASSKPRKRRPLNTEAFF.

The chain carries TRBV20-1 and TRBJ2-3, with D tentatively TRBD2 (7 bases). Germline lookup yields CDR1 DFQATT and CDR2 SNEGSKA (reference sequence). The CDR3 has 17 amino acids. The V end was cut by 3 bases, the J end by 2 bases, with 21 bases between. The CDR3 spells CSARVVGGGGVTDTQYF. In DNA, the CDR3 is TGCAGTGCTAGGGTTGTCGGGGGCGGGGGAGTCACAGATACGCAGTATTTT.

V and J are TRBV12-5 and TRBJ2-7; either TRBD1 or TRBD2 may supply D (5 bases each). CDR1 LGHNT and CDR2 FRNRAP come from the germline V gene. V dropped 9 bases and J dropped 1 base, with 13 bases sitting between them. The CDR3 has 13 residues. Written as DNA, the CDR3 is TGTGCTAGCGGGACCCCTGGATCCTACGAGCAGTACTTC. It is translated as CASGTPGSYEQYF.

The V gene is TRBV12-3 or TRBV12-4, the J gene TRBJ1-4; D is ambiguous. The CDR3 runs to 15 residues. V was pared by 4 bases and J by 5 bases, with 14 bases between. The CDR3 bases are TGTGCCAGCAGTTCCCCTGGATCTTCGAATGAAAAACTGTTTTTT. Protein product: CASSSPGSSNEKLFF.

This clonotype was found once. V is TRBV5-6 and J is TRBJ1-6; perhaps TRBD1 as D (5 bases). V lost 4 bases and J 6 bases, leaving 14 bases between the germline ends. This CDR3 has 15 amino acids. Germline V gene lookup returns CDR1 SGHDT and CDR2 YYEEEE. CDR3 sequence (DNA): TGTGCCAGCAGCCAGGTTGGGGCGGGTAATTCACCCCTCCACTTT. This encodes CASSQVGAGNSPLHF. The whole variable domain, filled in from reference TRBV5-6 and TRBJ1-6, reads DAGVTQSPTHLIKTRGQQVTLRCSPKSGHDTVSWYQQALGQGPQFIFQYYEEEERQRGNFPDRFSGHQFPNYSSELNVNALLLGDSALYLCASSQVGAGNSPLHFGNGTRLTVT.

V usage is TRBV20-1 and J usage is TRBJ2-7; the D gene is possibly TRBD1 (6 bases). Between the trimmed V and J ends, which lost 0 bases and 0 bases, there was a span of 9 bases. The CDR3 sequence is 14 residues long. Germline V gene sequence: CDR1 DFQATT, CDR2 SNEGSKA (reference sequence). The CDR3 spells CSAREWTASYEQYF. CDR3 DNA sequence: TGCAGTGCTAGAGAATGGACAGCCTCCTACGAGCAGTACTTC.

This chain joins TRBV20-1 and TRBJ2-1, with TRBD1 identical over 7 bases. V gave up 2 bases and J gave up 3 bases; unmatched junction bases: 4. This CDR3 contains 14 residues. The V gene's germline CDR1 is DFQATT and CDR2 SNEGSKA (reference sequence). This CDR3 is CSARSRDSYNEQFF. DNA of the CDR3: TGCAGTGCTAGATCTCGGGACAGCTACAATGAGCAGTTCTTC.

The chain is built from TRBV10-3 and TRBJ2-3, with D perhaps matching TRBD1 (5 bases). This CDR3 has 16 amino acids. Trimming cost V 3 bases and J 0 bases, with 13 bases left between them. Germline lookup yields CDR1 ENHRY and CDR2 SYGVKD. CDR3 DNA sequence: TGTGCCATCAGTGATGGAACAGGCGCTAGCACAGATACGCAGTATTTT. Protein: CAISDGTGASTDTQYF.

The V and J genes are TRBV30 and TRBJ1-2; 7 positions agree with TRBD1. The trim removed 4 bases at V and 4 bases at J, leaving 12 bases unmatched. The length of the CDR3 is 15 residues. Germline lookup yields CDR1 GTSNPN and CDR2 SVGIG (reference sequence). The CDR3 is CAWTTDRPKSYGYTF. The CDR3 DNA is TGTGCCTGGACTACGGACAGGCCCAAGAGCTATGGCTACACCTTC.

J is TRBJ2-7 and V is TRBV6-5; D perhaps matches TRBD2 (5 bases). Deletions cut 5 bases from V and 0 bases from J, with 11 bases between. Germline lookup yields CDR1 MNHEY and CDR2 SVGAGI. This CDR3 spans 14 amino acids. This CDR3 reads CASSPRTLSYEQYF. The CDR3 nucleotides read TGTGCCAGCAGTCCACGGACTCTCTCCTACGAGCAGTACTTC.